Presented here are 12 T cell receptor beta chains from one specimen sequenced in a study of CD8 T cells in ankylosing spondylitis. TCRdb re-called the 5' RACE reads with MiXCR, one entry per CDR3 protein. The table has some 200,000 distinct CDR3 sequences, 9.5% to 15% seen once; the top ten hold 15% to 20%. The sample consisted of blood, either unsorted or a sorted T cell fraction (not recorded which). These receptors were obtained from a male donor with ankylosing spondylitis or in good health (not recorded which).

This clonotype turned up a few times. This rearrangement joins TRBV5-1 to TRBJ2-1, with TRBD1 matching 7 bases. The CDR3 is made up of 14 amino acids. Germline values: CDR1 SGHRS, CDR2 YFSETQ. V lost 4 bases and J lost 8; bases outside the gene matches: 9. CDR3 nucleotide sequence: TGCGCCAGCAGCCATCGACAGGGTCTCGATGAGCAGTTCTTC. The encoded protein is CASSHRQGLDEQFF.

At least ten counts were recorded for this clonotype. This chain uses TRBV7-9 with TRBJ2-7; the D gene is possibly TRBD2 (6 bases). Trimming shortened V by 7 bases and J by 6 bases, and 13 bases separated the two germline ends. CDR1 is SEHNR, CDR2 FQNEAQ, per germline (reference sequence). The CDR3 consists of 12 residues. The CDR3 bases are TGTGCCAGCACCCAGGGAGGTGGCGAGCAGTACTTC. It specifies CASTQGGGEQYF.

This chain joins TRBV6-1 and TRBJ2-7, with no clear D. Germline CDR1 reads MNHNS; CDR2 reads SASEGT. The CDR3 is 14 amino acids. The V and J ends lost 1 base and 5 bases respectively, with 12 bases between them. The CDR3 DNA reads as TGTGCCAGCAGTGAAGGGCAGGAACGAGACGAGCAGTACTTC. Amino acids: CASSEGQERDEQYF.

This clonotype was counted a few times. CDR3 bases: TGCGCCAGCAGCCATAAAATAGGGAGTTTCACTGAAGCTTTCTTT. Amino acids: CASSHKIGSFTEAFF. The chain combines TRBV4-1 with TRBJ1-1; D ambiguous. Germline V gene sequence: CDR1 MGHRA, CDR2 YSYEKL. This CDR3 spans 15 amino acids. The ends were cut back, 3 bases at V and 4 bases at J, with 15 bases in the middle.

This clonotype was counted at least ten times. The chain joins TRBV9 to TRBJ2-1, with unresolved D. Looked up from germline, CDR1 is SGDLS and CDR2 is YYNGEE. This CDR3 region has 16 residues. The V gene lost 4 bases and the J gene lost 8 bases, with 22 bases spanning the gap. The CDR3 here is CASSSSTVPVGDEQFF. The CDR3 region has the DNA TGTGCCAGCAGCTCCTCGACTGTCCCCGTAGGCGATGAGCAGTTCTTC.

The V gene is TRBV10-3, the J gene TRBJ2-2, with 9 bases lining up with TRBD2. The CDR3 totals 15 residues. V was pared by 4 bases and J by 5 bases, with 5 bases of the junction left unmatched. In germline, CDR1 is ENHRY, CDR2 SYGVKD. CDR3 coding DNA: TGTGCCATCAGTGTAGCGGGAGTGGTTACCGGGGAGCTGTTTTTT. Its protein product is CAISVAGVVTGELFF.

This clonotype showed up just a few times. The chain uses TRBV21-1 and TRBJ2-2; the table's D call of TRBD2 was not tested on the DNA. TRBV21-1 counts as a pseudogene. This CDR3 has 15 amino acids. CDR3 in amino acids: CASSKSSSGAGELFF. Here the CDR3 DNA reads TGTGCCAGCAGCAAATCCTCTAGCGGGGCCGGGGAGCTGTTTTTT.

The chain employs TRBV7-9 and TRBJ2-1; tentatively, D is TRBD2 (7 bases). CDR1 and CDR2 (germline): SEHNR, FQNEAQ (reference sequence). V was trimmed by 7 bases and J by 8 bases, leaving 15 bases between them. This CDR3 has 13 residues. The CDR3 sequence is CASIGRGQDEQFF. Written as DNA, the CDR3 is TGTGCCAGCATCGGGCGGGGGCAGGATGAGCAGTTCTTC.

J is TRBJ2-3 and V is TRBV9; 10 bases fit TRBD2. The trim removed 0 bases at V and 0 bases at J, leaving 10 bases unmatched. Per germline, CDR1 SGDLS and CDR2 YYNGEE. The CDR3 totals 19 residues. The CDR3 DNA sequence: TGTGCCAGCAGCGTAGGTTCTAGCGGGAGTCGCCCTAGCACAGATACGCAGTATTTT. It translates to CASSVGSSGSRPSTDTQYF.

Written as DNA, the CDR3 is TGTGCCAGCAGTTACGACGGGACCTTCTACAATGAGCAGTTCTTC. It encodes CASSYDGTFYNEQFF. The J gene is TRBJ2-1, the V gene TRBV6-5, with D perhaps being TRBD1 or TRBD2 (5 bases each). The CDR3 is 15 residues long. CDR1 and CDR2 from the germline V gene are MNHEY and SVGAGI. The V and J ends lost 2 bases and 3 bases respectively, with 11 bases between them.

The rearrangement uses TRBV7-2 and TRBJ2-7, with D perhaps assigned TRBD1 or TRBD2 (5 bases each). V was cut by 6 bases and J by 2 bases, with 11 bases left in between. The CDR3 is 13 residues long. Germline V gives CDR1 SGHTA, CDR2 FQGNSA. The CDR3 nucleotides are TGTGCCAGCAGTCCAACGGGGCCCTACGAGCAGTACTTC. Translation gives CASSPTGPYEQYF.

This clonotype has ten or more counts. V usage is TRBV19 and J usage is TRBJ2-7; D is ambiguous. V was clipped by 2 bases and J by 2 bases, with 10 bases between them. CDR1 LNHDA and CDR2 SQIVND come from the germline V gene (reference sequence). This CDR3 is built from 14 residues. The CDR3 region is CASSISAGAYEQYF. The CDR3 DNA follows: TGTGCCAGTAGTATATCGGCCGGAGCCTACGAGCAGTACTTC.